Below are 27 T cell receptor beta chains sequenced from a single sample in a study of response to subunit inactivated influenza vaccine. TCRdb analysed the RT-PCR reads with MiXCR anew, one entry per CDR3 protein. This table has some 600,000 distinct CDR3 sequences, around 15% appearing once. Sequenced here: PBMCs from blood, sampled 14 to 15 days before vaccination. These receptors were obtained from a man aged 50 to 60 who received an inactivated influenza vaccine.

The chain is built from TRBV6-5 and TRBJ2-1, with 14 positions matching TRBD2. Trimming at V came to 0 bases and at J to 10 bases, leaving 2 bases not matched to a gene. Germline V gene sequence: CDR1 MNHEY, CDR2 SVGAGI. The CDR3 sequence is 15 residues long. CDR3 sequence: CASSYSGLAGDEQFF. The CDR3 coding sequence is TGTGCCAGCAGTTACTCGGGACTAGCGGGAGACGAGCAGTTCTTC.

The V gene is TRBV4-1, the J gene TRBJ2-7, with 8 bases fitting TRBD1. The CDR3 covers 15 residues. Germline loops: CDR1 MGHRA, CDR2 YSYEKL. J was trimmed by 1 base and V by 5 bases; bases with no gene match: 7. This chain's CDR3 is CASSFRQGSSYEQYF. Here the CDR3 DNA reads TGCGCCAGCAGCTTTAGACAGGGGAGTTCCTACGAGCAGTACTTC.

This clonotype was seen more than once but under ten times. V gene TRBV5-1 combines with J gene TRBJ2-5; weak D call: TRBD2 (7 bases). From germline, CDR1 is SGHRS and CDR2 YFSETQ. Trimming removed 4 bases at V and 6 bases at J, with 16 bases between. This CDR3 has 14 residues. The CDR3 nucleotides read TGCGCCAGCAGCCAGAACAGGGAGGGAAAGACCCAGTACTTC. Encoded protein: CASSQNREGKTQYF.

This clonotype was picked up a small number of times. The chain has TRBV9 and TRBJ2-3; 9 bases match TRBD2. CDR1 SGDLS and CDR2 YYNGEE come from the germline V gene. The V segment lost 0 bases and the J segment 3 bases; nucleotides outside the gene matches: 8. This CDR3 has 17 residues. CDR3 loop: CASSVAAGGPLTDTQYF. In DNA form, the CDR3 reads TGTGCCAGCAGCGTAGCTGCGGGAGGGCCTTTGACAGATACGCAGTATTTT.

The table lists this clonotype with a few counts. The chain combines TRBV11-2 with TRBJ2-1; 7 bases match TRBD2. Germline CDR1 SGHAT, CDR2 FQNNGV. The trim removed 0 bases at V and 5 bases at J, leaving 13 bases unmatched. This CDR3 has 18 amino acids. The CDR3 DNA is TGTGCCAGCAGCTTAGATCTGAAAGGCGGGAGACCAAACAATGAGCAGTTCTTC. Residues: CASSLDLKGGRPNNEQFF. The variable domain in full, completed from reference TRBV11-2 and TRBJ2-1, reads EAGVAQSPRYKIIEKRQSVAFWCNPISGHATLYWYQQILGQGPKLLIQFQNNGVVDDSQLPKDRFSAERLKGVDSTLKIQPAKLEDSAVYLCASSLDLKGGRPNNEQFFGPGTRLTVL.

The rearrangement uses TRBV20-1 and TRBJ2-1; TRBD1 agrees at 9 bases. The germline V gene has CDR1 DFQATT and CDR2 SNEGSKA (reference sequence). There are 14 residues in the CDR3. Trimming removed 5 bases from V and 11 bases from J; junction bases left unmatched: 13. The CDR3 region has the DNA TGCAGTGCTCTCTCCGGGACAGGGATTTCCCAGCAGTTCTTC. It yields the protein CSALSGTGISQQFF.

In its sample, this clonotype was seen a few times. The CDR3 region is CASQRVGANVLTF. CDR3 nucleotide sequence: TGTGCCAGCCAGAGGGTTGGGGCCAACGTCCTGACTTTC. This chain connects TRBV9 to TRBJ2-6; TRBD2 is a possible D gene (5 bases). The germline V gene encodes CDR1 SGDLS and CDR2 YYNGEE. V was clipped by 7 bases and J by 3 bases, with 8 bases between them. The CDR3 runs to 13 residues.

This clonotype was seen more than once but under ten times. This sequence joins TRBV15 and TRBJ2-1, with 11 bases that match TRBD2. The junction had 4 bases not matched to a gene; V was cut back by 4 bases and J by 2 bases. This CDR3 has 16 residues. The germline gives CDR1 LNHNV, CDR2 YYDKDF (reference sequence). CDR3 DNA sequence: TGTGCCACCAGCATGGGGACTAGCGGAACCTACAATGAGCAGTTCTTC. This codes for CATSMGTSGTYNEQFF. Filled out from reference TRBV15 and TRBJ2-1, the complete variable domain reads DAMVIQNPRYQVTQFGKPVTLSCSQTLNHNVMYWYQQKSSQAPKLLFHYYDKDFNNEADTPDNFQSRRPNTSFCFLDIRSPGLGDTAMYLCATSMGTSGTYNEQFFGPGTRLTVL.

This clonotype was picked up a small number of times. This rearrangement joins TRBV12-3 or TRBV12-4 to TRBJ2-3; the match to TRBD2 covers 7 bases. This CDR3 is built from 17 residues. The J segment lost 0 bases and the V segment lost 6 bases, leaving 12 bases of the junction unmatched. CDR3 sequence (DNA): TGTGCCAGCAGCGGCCGAGCTAGCGGCCGTAGCACAGATACGCAGTATTTT. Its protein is CASSGRASGRSTDTQYF.

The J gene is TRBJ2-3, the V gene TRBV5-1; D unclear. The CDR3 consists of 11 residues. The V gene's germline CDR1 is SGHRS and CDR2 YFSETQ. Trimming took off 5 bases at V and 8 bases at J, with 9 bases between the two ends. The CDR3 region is CASRSEVTQYF. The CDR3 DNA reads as TGCGCCAGCAGGAGTGAGGTTACGCAGTATTTT.

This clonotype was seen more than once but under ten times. The CDR3 nucleotides are TGTGCCAGCAGCTCTGACAGGGGGGTGAGCGAGCAGTACTTC. Translated: CASSSDRGVSEQYF. This chain joins TRBV7-2 and TRBJ2-7; TRBD1 matches at 9 bases. The V segment lost 4 bases and the J segment 6 bases; nucleotides outside the gene matches: 7. This CDR3 has 14 amino acids. Looked up from germline, CDR1 is SGHTA and CDR2 is FQGNSA.

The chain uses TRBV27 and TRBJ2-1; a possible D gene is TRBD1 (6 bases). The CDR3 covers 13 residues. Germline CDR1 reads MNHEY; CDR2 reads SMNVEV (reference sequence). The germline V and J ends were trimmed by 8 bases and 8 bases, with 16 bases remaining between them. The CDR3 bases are TGTGCCAGCCGTCAGGGGATTTTGGATGAGCAGTTCTTC. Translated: CASRQGILDEQFF.

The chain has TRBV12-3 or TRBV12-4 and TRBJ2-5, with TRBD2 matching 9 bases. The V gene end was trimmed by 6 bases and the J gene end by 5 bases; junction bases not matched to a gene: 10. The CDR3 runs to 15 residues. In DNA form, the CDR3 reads TGTGCCAGCAGCCCCTCTCTAGCGGGGTCGGAGACCCAGTACTTC. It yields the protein CASSPSLAGSETQYF.

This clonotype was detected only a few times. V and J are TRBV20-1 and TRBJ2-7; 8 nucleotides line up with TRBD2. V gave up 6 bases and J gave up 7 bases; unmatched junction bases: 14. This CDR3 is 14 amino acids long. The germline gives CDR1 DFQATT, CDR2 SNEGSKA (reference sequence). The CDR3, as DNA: TGCAGTGCCCCAGTCTGGCGGGGGGTCGGGGAGCAGTACTTC. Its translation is CSAPVWRGVGEQYF.

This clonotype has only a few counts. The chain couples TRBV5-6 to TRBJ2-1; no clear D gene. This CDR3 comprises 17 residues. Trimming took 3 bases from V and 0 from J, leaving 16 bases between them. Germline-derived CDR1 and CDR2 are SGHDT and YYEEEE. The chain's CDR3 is CASSSALTGSSYNEQFF. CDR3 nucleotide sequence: TGTGCCAGCAGCTCAGCCCTGACTGGTAGCTCCTACAATGAGCAGTTCTTC.

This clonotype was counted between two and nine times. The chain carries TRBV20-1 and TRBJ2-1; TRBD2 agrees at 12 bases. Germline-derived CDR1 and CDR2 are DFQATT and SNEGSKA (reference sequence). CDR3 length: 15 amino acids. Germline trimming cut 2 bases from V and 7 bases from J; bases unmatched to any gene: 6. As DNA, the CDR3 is TGCAGTGCTAGACCACTAGCGGGAGGCCTAAATGAGCAGTTCTTC. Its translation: CSARPLAGGLNEQFF.

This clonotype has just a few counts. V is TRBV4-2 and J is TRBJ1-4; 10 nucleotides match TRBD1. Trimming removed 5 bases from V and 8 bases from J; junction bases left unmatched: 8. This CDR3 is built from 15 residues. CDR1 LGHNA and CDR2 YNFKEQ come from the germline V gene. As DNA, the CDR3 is TGTGCCAGCAGCTTCCCGGGACAGGGGAGGGAAAAACTGTTTTTT. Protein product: CASSFPGQGREKLFF.

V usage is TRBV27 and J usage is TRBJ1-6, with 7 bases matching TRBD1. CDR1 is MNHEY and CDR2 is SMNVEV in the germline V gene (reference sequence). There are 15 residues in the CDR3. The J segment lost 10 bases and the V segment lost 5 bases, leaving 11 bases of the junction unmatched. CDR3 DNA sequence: TGTGCCAGCAGTCTCACGACAGGGATCGGGTCACCCCTCCACTTT. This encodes CASSLTTGIGSPLHF.

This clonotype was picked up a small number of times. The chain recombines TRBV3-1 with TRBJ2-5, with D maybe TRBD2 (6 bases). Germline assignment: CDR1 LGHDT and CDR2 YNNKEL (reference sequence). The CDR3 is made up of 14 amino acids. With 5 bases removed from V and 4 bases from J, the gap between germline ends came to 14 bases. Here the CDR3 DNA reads TGTGCCAGCAGCTCGCTAGTGCGGGGAGAGACCCAGTACTTC. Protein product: CASSSLVRGETQYF.

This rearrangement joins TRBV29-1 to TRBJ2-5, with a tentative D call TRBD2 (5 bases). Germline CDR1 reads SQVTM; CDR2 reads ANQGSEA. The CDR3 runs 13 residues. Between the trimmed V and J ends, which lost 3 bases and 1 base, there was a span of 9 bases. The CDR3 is CSVERRAQETQYF. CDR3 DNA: TGCAGCGTTGAGCGGCGGGCCCAAGAGACCCAGTACTTC. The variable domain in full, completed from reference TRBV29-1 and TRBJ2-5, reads SAVISQKPSRDICQRGTSLTIQCQVDSQVTMMFWYRQQPGQSLTLIATANQGSEATYESGFVIDKFPISRPNLTFSTLTVSNMSPEDSSIYLCSVERRAQETQYFGPGTRLLVL.

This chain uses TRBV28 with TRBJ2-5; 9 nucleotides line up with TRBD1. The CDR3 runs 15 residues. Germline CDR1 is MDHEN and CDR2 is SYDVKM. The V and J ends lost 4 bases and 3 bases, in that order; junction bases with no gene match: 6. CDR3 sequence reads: CASSYRGLEKETQYF. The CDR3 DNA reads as TGTGCCAGCAGTTACAGGGGGCTCGAGAAAGAGACCCAGTACTTC. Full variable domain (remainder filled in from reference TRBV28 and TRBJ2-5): DVKVTQSSRYLVKRTGEKVFLECVQDMDHENMFWYRQDPGLGLRLIYFSYDVKMKEKGDIPEGYSVSREKKERFSLILESASTNQTSMYLCASSYRGLEKETQYFGPGTRLLVL.

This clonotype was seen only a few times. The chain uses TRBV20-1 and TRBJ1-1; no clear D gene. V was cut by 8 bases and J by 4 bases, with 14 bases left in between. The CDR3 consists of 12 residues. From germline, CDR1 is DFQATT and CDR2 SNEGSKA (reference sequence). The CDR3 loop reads CSPRRGGTEAFF. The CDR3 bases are TGCAGTCCGCGACGAGGCGGCACTGAAGCTTTCTTT.

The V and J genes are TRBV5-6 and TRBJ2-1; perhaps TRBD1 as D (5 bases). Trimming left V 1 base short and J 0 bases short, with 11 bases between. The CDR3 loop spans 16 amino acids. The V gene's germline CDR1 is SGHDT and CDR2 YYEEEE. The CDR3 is CASSLSGSRSYNEQFF. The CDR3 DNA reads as TGTGCCAGCAGCTTGTCAGGGTCCCGCTCCTACAATGAGCAGTTCTTC.

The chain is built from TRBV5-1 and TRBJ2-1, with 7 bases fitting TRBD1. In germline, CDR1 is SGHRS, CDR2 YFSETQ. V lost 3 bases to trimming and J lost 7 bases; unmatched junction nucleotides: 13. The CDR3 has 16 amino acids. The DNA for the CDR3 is TGCGCCAGCAGCTCGCCGGAGACAGGGATTATGAATGAGCAGTTCTTC. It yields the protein CASSSPETGIMNEQFF.

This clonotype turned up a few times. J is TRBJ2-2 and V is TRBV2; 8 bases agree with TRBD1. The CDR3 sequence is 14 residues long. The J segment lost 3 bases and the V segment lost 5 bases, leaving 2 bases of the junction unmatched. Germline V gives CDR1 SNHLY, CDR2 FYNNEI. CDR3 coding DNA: TGTGCCAGCAGTCGGACAGGGCACACCGGGGAGCTGTTTTTT. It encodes CASSRTGHTGELFF.

The CDR3 protein is CASSPRAVTQETQYF. In nucleotides, the CDR3 is TGTGCCAGCAGCCCGCGGGCAGTAACCCAAGAGACCCAGTACTTC. J is TRBJ2-5 and V is TRBV6-1; D may be TRBD2 (5 bases). Germline CDR1 MNHNS, CDR2 SASEGT. The CDR3 is 15 amino acids. The ends were cut back, 6 bases at V and 1 base at J, with 15 bases in the middle.

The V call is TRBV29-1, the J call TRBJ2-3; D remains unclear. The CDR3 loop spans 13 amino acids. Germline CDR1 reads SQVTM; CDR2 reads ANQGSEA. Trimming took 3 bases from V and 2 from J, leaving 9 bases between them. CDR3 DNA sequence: TGCAGCGTTGAGTCAGTCTACACAGATACGCAGTATTTT. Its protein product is CSVESVYTDTQYF.